Shown below are 29 T cell receptor beta chains from a single sample sequenced in a study of blood T cell repertoires in COVID-19. Libraries were prepared by immunoSEQ multiplex PCR; TCRdb keeps only in-frame clonotypes and omits some of them. This sample yields around 160,000 clones, of which around 80% are seen a single time; roughly 13% belongs to the top ten. The sequenced material came from peripheral blood. Receptors originate from a man aged 60 to 69 with active or convalescent COVID-19.

The chain links TRBV9 to TRBJ2-5; 7 bases align to TRBD2. The CDR3 length is 16 residues. V lost 0 bases, J lost 4 bases, and 9 bases stayed unmatched. Germline loops: CDR1 SGDLS, CDR2 YYNGEE. The CDR3 sequence: CASSVGGGSLGETQYF. The CDR3 DNA reads TGTGCCAGCAGCGTAGGGGGCGGGAGCCTCGGAGAGACCCAGTACTTC.

The rearrangement joins TRBV19 to TRBJ2-1; D possibly corresponds to TRBD1 (6 bases). CDR1 and CDR2 (germline): LNHDA, SQIVND (reference sequence). Trimming took off 6 bases at V and 0 bases at J, with 15 bases between the two ends. The length of the CDR3 is 16 residues. In DNA form, the CDR3 reads TGTGCCAGTAGCCCTATGGGGGCCCGCTCCTACAATGAGCAGTTCTTC. This codes for CASSPMGARSYNEQFF.

V and J are TRBV28 and TRBJ2-2; weak D call: TRBD1 (6 bases). Trimming cost V 2 bases and J 3 bases, with 10 bases left between them. Germline V gene lookup returns CDR1 MDHEN and CDR2 SYDVKM. This CDR3 has 15 residues. The CDR3 spells CASSLAGDHTGELFF. DNA of the CDR3: TGTGCCAGCAGTTTAGCAGGGGATCACACCGGGGAGCTGTTTTTT.

This chain connects TRBV9 to TRBJ1-5; the match to TRBD1 covers 9 bases. This CDR3 contains 16 residues. Trimming took 3 bases from V and 2 from J; bases not matched to a gene: 6. The germline gives CDR1 SGDLS, CDR2 YYNGEE. In DNA, the CDR3 is TGTGCCAGCAGCGATTACAGGGGGCGGGGCAATCAGCCCCAGCATTTT. Its translation: CASSDYRGRGNQPQHF.

The chain couples TRBV5-8 to TRBJ1-1, with D hard to call. V shed 6 bases and J shed 11 bases, with 23 bases lying between them. CDR3 size: 14 residues. Germline V CDR1 and CDR2: SGHTS, YDEGEE. CDR3 DNA sequence: TGTGCCAGCACCACGTACCGGGAGCTTTTTTGGGCTTTCTTT. As protein: CASTTYRELFWAFF. The complete variable domain, with remaining parts taken from reference TRBV5-8 and TRBJ1-1, reads EAGVTQSPTHLIKTRGQQATLRCSPISGHTSVYWYQQALGLGLQFLLWYDEGEERNRGNFPPRFSGRQFPNYSSELNVNALELEDSALYLCASTTYRELFWAFFGQGTRLTVV.

The rearrangement joins TRBV24-1 to TRBJ2-3; D possibly corresponds to TRBD1 (5 bases). Germline V gene data show CDR1 as KGHDR and CDR2 as SFDVKD. Trimming stripped 4 bases from V and 0 bases from J, with 25 bases between. The length of the CDR3 is 20 residues. This CDR3 is CATSDPIPSQGVGSTDTQYF. CDR3 sequence (DNA): TGTGCCACCAGTGACCCTATCCCCAGTCAGGGTGTGGGGAGCACAGATACGCAGTATTTT.

The V gene is TRBV3-1 (or the pseudogene TRBV3-2), the J gene TRBJ2-4, with D possibly TRBD2 on 5 matching bases. Germline V CDR1 and CDR2: LGHDT, YNNKEL (reference sequence). V was cut by 3 bases and J by 3 bases, with 21 bases left in between. The CDR3 spans 18 residues. The CDR3 loop is CASSQVGGFFFDKNIQYF. CDR3 nucleotides: TGTGCCAGCAGCCAGGTAGGAGGTTTTTTTTTCGACAAAAACATTCAGTACTTC.

The genes are TRBV28 and TRBJ2-1; TRBD2 matches at 7 bases. The CDR3 is made up of 15 amino acids. The V gene end was trimmed by 2 bases and the J gene end by 3 bases; junction bases not matched to a gene: 4. Germline CDR1 is MDHEN and CDR2 is SYDVKM. For the CDR3, the DNA is TGTGCCAGCAGTTTAGCGGGAGTCATCTACAATGAGCAGTTCTTC. This encodes CASSLAGVIYNEQFF.

The rearrangement joins TRBV3-1 (or the pseudogene TRBV3-2) to TRBJ2-7, with unresolved D. CDR3 length: 14 residues. The ends were cut back, 0 bases at V and 6 bases at J, with 12 bases in the middle. Germline V gives CDR1 LGHDT, CDR2 YNNKEL (reference sequence). CDR3 coding DNA: TGTGCCAGCAGCCAAGAATTTAGCCTGGGCGAGCAGTACTTC. Its protein product is CASSQEFSLGEQYF.

This chain uses TRBV28 with TRBJ2-7, with 7 positions matching TRBD2. Germline CDR1 and CDR2: MDHEN and SYDVKM. The CDR3 is 15 residues long. The V and J ends lost 6 bases and 3 bases, in that order; junction bases with no gene match: 11. CDR3 in DNA: TGTGCCAGCAGCCACGCGGGAGAGCGAGACTACGAGCAGTACTTC. It yields the protein CASSHAGERDYEQYF.

The rearrangement links TRBV7-7 to TRBJ2-1; D not resolved. With 5 bases removed from V and 8 bases from J, the gap between germline ends came to 13 bases. In germline, CDR1 is SSHAT, CDR2 FNYEAQ (reference sequence). This CDR3 has 13 amino acids. The CDR3 DNA follows: TGTGCCAGCAGCCGAAGGTCGAGCGATGAGCAGTTCTTC. Amino acid sequence: CASSRRSSDEQFF.

J is TRBJ2-7 and V is TRBV6-2 or TRBV6-3; tentatively, D is TRBD1 (5 bases). Germline values: CDR1 MNHEY, CDR2 SVGEGT. The CDR3 covers 15 residues. Trimming took off 5 bases at V and 6 bases at J, with 20 bases between the two ends. This CDR3 reads CASSLRLHRPAEQYF. The CDR3 DNA reads as TGTGCCAGCAGTCTCAGACTTCACAGGCCGGCCGAGCAGTACTTC.

This chain's CDR3 is CASSLDSVGVNYGYTF. DNA of the CDR3: TGTGCCAGCAGCTTGGATTCAGTGGGAGTCAACTATGGCTACACCTTC. V gene TRBV5-4 combines with J gene TRBJ1-2; the D is unclear. This CDR3 comprises 16 residues. V lost 0 bases to trimming and J lost 2 bases, with 14 bases between them. Germline values: CDR1 SGHNT, CDR2 YYREEE (reference sequence). The variable domain in full, completed from reference TRBV5-4 and TRBJ1-2, reads ETGVTQSPTHLIKTRGQQVTLRCSSQSGHNTVSWYQQALGQGPQFIFQYYREEENGRGNFPPRFSGLQFPNYSSELNVNALELDDSALYLCASSLDSVGVNYGYTFGSGTRLTVV.

The chain couples TRBV12-3 or TRBV12-4 to TRBJ1-2; D remains unclear. Trimming cost V 8 bases and J 6 bases, with 13 bases left between them. The CDR3 is 12 amino acids. The CDR3 region is CASLIFPDGYTF. In DNA form, the CDR3 reads TGTGCCAGCCTGATATTCCCGGATGGCTACACCTTC.

The CDR3 loop is CAITGTANQPQHF. The CDR3 DNA reads TGTGCCATCACCGGGACAGCCAATCAGCCCCAGCATTTT. The chain combines TRBV6-5 with TRBJ1-5; 7 nucleotides align to TRBD1. Germline lookup yields CDR1 MNHEY and CDR2 SVGAGI. This CDR3 contains 13 residues. J gave up 3 bases and V 10 bases, and 6 bases lay outside the gene matches.

The chain recombines TRBV19 with TRBJ2-7; 7 nucleotides align to TRBD2. From germline, CDR1 is LNHDA and CDR2 SQIVND (reference sequence). The CDR3 is 15 residues long. V shed 8 bases, J shed 2 bases, and the junction held 12 bases outside the gene matches. The CDR3 region is CASLRRASGAYEQYF. As DNA, the CDR3 is TGTGCCAGTTTAAGGAGGGCTAGCGGAGCCTACGAGCAGTACTTC.

The CDR3: CASSLEGLATDTQYF. The CDR3 coding sequence is TGTGCCAGCAGCTTAGAGGGACTAGCGACAGATACGCAGTATTTT. The chain couples TRBV11-2 to TRBJ2-3, with TRBD2 matching over 10 bases. The V and J ends lost 0 bases and 3 bases, in that order; junction bases with no gene match: 0. In germline, CDR1 is SGHAT, CDR2 FQNNGV. This CDR3 is 15 amino acids long.

The gene calls are TRBV24-1 and TRBJ2-1, with 9 bases fitting TRBD1. The CDR3 totals 18 residues. V shed 7 bases, J shed 4 bases, and the junction held 16 bases outside the gene matches. The germline CDR1 and CDR2 sequences are KGHDR and SFDVKD. CDR3 residues: CATSVQREDRGPYNEQFF. The CDR3 bases are TGTGCCACCAGCGTACAACGCGAGGACAGGGGTCCATACAATGAGCAGTTCTTC.

This chain links TRBV3-1 (or the pseudogene TRBV3-2) with TRBJ1-1, with D possibly being TRBD1 (5 bases). This CDR3 region has 12 residues. Germline lookup yields CDR1 LGHDT and CDR2 YNNKEL (reference sequence). V shed 1 base and J shed 12 bases, with 12 bases lying between them. The CDR3 is CASSQGDAGSFF. The CDR3 DNA sequence: TGTGCCAGCAGCCAAGGAGACGCAGGGTCTTTCTTT.

Concerning this clone itself: The sample has other DNA sequences that encode this CDR3 too. This chain links TRBV7-3 with TRBJ2-7; 12 bases align to TRBD1. The CDR3 totals 14 residues. Germline V gives CDR1 SGHTA, CDR2 FQGTGA. The J segment lost 4 bases and the V segment lost 5 bases, leaving 3 bases of the junction unmatched. CDR3 protein: CASSPGQGAYEQYF. CDR3 nucleotide sequence: TGTGCCAGCAGCCCGGGACAGGGGGCTTACGAGCAGTACTTC.

The sample holds one count of this clone. This rearrangement joins TRBV25-1 to TRBJ2-2, with D possibly matching TRBD1 (6 bases). CDR1 MGHDK and CDR2 SYGVNS come from the germline V gene. Trimming removed 6 bases from V and 5 bases from J, with 16 bases in between. The CDR3 sequence is 15 residues long. In DNA, the CDR3 is TGTGCCAGCAGGTCAAAGGACAGTTGGACCGGGGAGCTGTTTTTT. It specifies CASRSKDSWTGELFF.

This clone was seen repeatedly, ten times or more. Other nucleotide sequences from this sample produce the same CDR3. The rearrangement joins TRBV11-2 to TRBJ2-1, with a weak D call TRBD2 (6 bases). Trimming shortened V by 3 bases and J by 5 bases, and 8 bases separated the two germline ends. The germline V gene encodes CDR1 SGHAT and CDR2 FQNNGV. The CDR3 has 13 residues. The CDR3 coding sequence is TGTGCCAGCAGCTTGGGACTCAACAATGAGCAGTTCTTC. This gives the protein CASSLGLNNEQFF. Drawing the rest from reference TRBV11-2 and TRBJ2-1, the complete variable domain is EAGVAQSPRYKIIEKRQSVAFWCNPISGHATLYWYQQILGQGPKLLIQFQNNGVVDDSQLPKDRFSAERLKGVDSTLKIQPAKLEDSAVYLCASSLGLNNEQFFGPGTRLTVL.

The gene calls are TRBV6-2 or TRBV6-3 and TRBJ1-4; 7 positions agree with TRBD1. V dropped 0 bases and J dropped 7; count of bases not matched to a gene: 11. Germline CDR1 MNHEY, CDR2 SVGEGT. The CDR3 consists of 17 residues. The CDR3 sequence is CASSYSFGTESIEKLFF. DNA of the CDR3: TGTGCCAGCAGTTACTCGTTCGGGACAGAATCCATTGAAAAACTGTTTTTT.

The chain carries TRBV5-1 and TRBJ1-2; D is perhaps TRBD1 (5 bases). Trimming shortened V by 8 bases and J by 3 bases, and 17 bases separated the two germline ends. The CDR3 contains 14 residues. CDR1 and CDR2 (germline): SGHRS, YFSETQ. Here the CDR3 reads CARSLRQGYYGYTF. Written as DNA, the CDR3 is TGCGCCAGGTCTCTCCGTCAGGGATACTATGGCTACACCTTC.

This chain links TRBV29-1 with TRBJ2-5; 8 nucleotides match TRBD1. Germline values: CDR1 SQVTM, CDR2 ANQGSEA. The CDR3 sequence is 13 residues long. V lost 7 bases, J lost 4 bases, and 8 bases stayed unmatched. DNA of the CDR3: TGCAGCGCAGAAGGACAGGGAAGAGAGACCCAGTACTTC. It encodes CSAEGQGRETQYF.

CDR3 amino acids: CASSPGPTEAFF. DNA for the CDR3: TGTGCCAGCAGTCCGGGTCCCACCGAAGCTTTCTTT. The chain combines TRBV12-3 or TRBV12-4 with TRBJ1-1; the D is unclear. The CDR3 has 12 residues. V lost 5 bases to trimming and J lost 8 bases, with 12 bases between them.

There are a few counts of this clone. The chain couples TRBV29-1 to TRBJ2-5; possible D gene TRBD1, 5 bases. The CDR3 contains 14 residues. V gave up 4 bases and J gave up 5 bases, with 17 bases separating them. Germline loops: CDR1 SQVTM, CDR2 ANQGSEA. The CDR3 reads CSVATDEYSETQYF. CDR3 coding DNA: TGCAGCGTTGCGACAGATGAATACTCGGAGACCCAGTACTTC.

The chain links TRBV7-3 to TRBJ2-1; TRBD2 matches at 11 bases. Trimming removed 5 bases from V and 4 bases from J; junction bases left unmatched: 4. This CDR3 comprises 15 residues. Germline V lookup: CDR1 SGHTA, CDR2 FQGTGA. The CDR3 DNA reads as TGTGCCAGCAGCGCTCGACTAGCGGGGTACAATGAGCAGTTCTTC. Amino acids: CASSARLAGYNEQFF.

The gene calls are TRBV19 and TRBJ1-1; D unclear. Germline-derived CDR1 and CDR2 are LNHDA and SQIVND (reference sequence). This CDR3 region has 15 residues. Trimming took off 3 bases at V and 9 bases at J, with 20 bases between the two ends. The CDR3 DNA reads as TGTGCCAGTAGTATCGTGGAGGAGGGTTTGGCGAAAGCTTTCTTT. Translated, it gives CASSIVEEGLAKAFF.